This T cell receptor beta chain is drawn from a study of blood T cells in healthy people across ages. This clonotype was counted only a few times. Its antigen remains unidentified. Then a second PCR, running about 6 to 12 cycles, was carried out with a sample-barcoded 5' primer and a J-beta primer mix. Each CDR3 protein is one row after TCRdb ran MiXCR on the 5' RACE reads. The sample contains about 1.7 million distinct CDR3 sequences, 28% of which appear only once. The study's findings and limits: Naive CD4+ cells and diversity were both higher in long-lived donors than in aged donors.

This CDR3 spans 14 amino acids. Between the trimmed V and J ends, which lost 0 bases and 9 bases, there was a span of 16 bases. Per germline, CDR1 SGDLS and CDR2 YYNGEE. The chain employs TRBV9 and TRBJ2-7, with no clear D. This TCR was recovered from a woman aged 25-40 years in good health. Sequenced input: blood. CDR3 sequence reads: CASSVGLDNEGQYF. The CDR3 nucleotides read TGTGCCAGCAGCGTAGGGCTAGATAATGAAGGGCAGTACTTC. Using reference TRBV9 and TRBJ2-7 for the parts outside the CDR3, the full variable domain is DSGVTQTPKHLITATGQRVTLRCSPRSGDLSVYWYQQSLDQGLQFLIQYYNGEERAKGNILERFSAQQFPDLHSELNLSSLELGDSALYFCASSVGLDNEGQYFGPGTRLTVT.